The 13 T cell receptor beta chains given below trace back to one sample, sequenced in a study of shared clonotypes between healthy human individuals. The repertoire was sequenced with immunoSEQ multiplex PCR; TCRdb's copy has only in-frame clones and lacks some. Of approximately 980,000 clones in the sample, 76% were seen once. Sequencing was performed on memory CD4+ T cells sorted from blood. Subset meaning: CD45RA-negative fraction. These receptors originate from a man between 18 and 35 years old in good health.

The J gene is TRBJ2-4, the V gene TRBV6-1, with 8 bases aligning to TRBD1. J gave up 4 bases and V 2 bases, and 16 bases lay outside the gene matches. Germline-derived CDR1 and CDR2 are MNHNS and SASEGT. The CDR3 length is 19 residues. The CDR3 here is CASSESQGASWIRKNIQYF. DNA for the CDR3: TGTGCCAGCAGTGAAAGCCAGGGGGCGAGTTGGATTCGGAAAAACATTCAGTACTTC.

The chain joins TRBV5-1 to TRBJ2-3; 13 nucleotides agree with TRBD2. Germline values: CDR1 SGHRS, CDR2 YFSETQ. The CDR3 has 16 amino acids. V shed 4 bases, J shed 5 bases, and the junction held 7 bases outside the gene matches. Here the CDR3 DNA reads TGCGCCAGCAGCCTTGGGGGACTAGCGGGGAAAGATACGCAGTATTTT. Its protein product is CASSLGGLAGKDTQYF.

J is TRBJ2-1 and V is TRBV4-2, with TRBD2 identical over 7 bases. The CDR3 has 15 amino acids. Germline V gene data show CDR1 as LGHNA and CDR2 as YNFKEQ. The J segment lost 3 bases and the V segment lost 2 bases, leaving 4 bases of the junction unmatched. The CDR3 here is CASSQQTSSYNEQFF. The CDR3 DNA is TGTGCCAGCAGCCAACAGACTAGCAGCTACAATGAGCAGTTCTTC.

This clone was found a few times. The chain has TRBV27 and TRBJ2-3, with 8 bases matching TRBD2. The CDR3 sequence is 15 residues long. Trimming took 5 bases from V and 1 from J; bases not matched to a gene: 5. Per the germline V gene, CDR1 is MNHEY and CDR2 is SMNVEV (reference sequence). The CDR3 nucleotides are TGTGCCAGCAGTCAAGGAGCGGGGGGCACAGATACGCAGTATTTT. Its protein product is CASSQGAGGTDTQYF.

V gene TRBV30 combines with J gene TRBJ1-1, with unresolved D. Germline V CDR1 and CDR2: GTSNPN, SVGIG (reference sequence). Trimming cost V 5 bases and J 1 base, with 14 bases left between them. This CDR3 has 14 amino acids. The CDR3 nucleotides read TGTGCCTGGGGCGCCTCCGGGAGGAACACTGAAGCTTTCTTT. It translates to CAWGASGRNTEAFF.

This chain uses TRBV19 with TRBJ2-5, with D perhaps assigned TRBD1 or TRBD2 (5 bases each). This CDR3 comprises 16 residues. Germline V gene data show CDR1 as LNHDA and CDR2 as SQIVND (reference sequence). Trimming left V 1 base short and J 5 bases short, with 17 bases between. DNA of the CDR3: TGTGCCAGTAGTATAGGGGGGACCAAAAGTAGGGAGACCCAGTACTTC. Its translation: CASSIGGTKSRETQYF.

The CDR3 region is CAISEINTGTEAFF. CDR3 nucleotides: TGTGCCATCAGTGAAATCAATACAGGGACTGAAGCTTTCTTT. The J gene is TRBJ1-1, the V gene TRBV10-3, with D possibly being TRBD1 (6 bases). The CDR3 is made up of 14 amino acids. V was clipped by 3 bases and J by 5 bases, with 13 bases between them. Germline CDR1 reads ENHRY; CDR2 reads SYGVKD.

Points on this clone: The same CDR3 is also encoded by other DNA sequences in this sample. The rearrangement joins TRBV6-5 to TRBJ2-5; D is unresolved. The CDR3 runs to 11 residues. Germline assignment: CDR1 MNHEY and CDR2 SVGAGI. With 5 bases removed from V and 2 bases from J, the gap between germline ends came to 3 bases. The CDR3 reads CASSLQETQYF. DNA for the CDR3: TGTGCCAGCAGTCTACAAGAGACCCAGTACTTC.

In regard to this clone: A single base separates this from a much larger clone, so it may be a read error. The same CDR3 is also encoded by other DNA sequences in this sample. The chain uses TRBV6-5 and TRBJ1-1; no clear D gene. The ends were cut back, 6 bases at V and 0 bases at J, with 5 bases in the middle. This CDR3 is 12 amino acids long. The germline V gene has CDR1 MNHEY and CDR2 SVGAGI. The CDR3 DNA sequence: TGTGCCAGCAGCTCAGTGAACACTGAAGCTTTCTTT. This translates into CASSSVNTEAFF.

The J gene is TRBJ2-5, the V gene TRBV11-2, with 9 bases fitting TRBD2. The J segment lost 1 base and the V segment lost 1 base, leaving 4 bases of the junction unmatched. Germline CDR1 reads SGHAT; CDR2 reads FQNNGV. The CDR3 runs to 16 residues. CDR3 sequence reads: CASSLAVTSGQETQYF. DNA of the CDR3: TGTGCCAGCAGCTTAGCCGTGACTAGCGGCCAAGAGACCCAGTACTTC.

In its sample, this clone was seen a few times. The J gene is TRBJ1-6, the V gene TRBV6-5; D not certain. CDR3 length: 15 amino acids. Germline lookup yields CDR1 MNHEY and CDR2 SVGAGI. Trimming cost V 8 bases and J 1 base, with 12 bases left between them. DNA of the CDR3: TGTGCCAGCGCTACTGGGCAGTCCTATAATTCACCCCTCCACTTT. Translated, it gives CASATGQSYNSPLHF.

The CDR3 sequence is CASSLQGPPLHF. The CDR3 nucleotides are TGTGCCAGCAGTCTACAGGGACCACCCCTCCACTTT. This chain links TRBV2 with TRBJ1-6; possibly TRBD1 for D (6 bases). Trimming removed 5 bases from V and 11 bases from J, with 10 bases in between. Germline values: CDR1 SNHLY, CDR2 FYNNEI. The CDR3 loop spans 12 amino acids.

There are a few counts of this clone. The V and J genes are TRBV29-1 and TRBJ2-7, with TRBD1 identical over 11 bases. With 6 bases clipped from V and 6 bases from J, the junction kept 7 bases outside the gene matches. Germline V gene lookup returns CDR1 SQVTM and CDR2 ANQGSEA. This CDR3 has 13 residues. This CDR3 reads CSVGTGGLGEQYF. The CDR3 DNA follows: TGCAGCGTCGGGACAGGGGGGCTCGGCGAGCAGTACTTC.